This TCR beta chain stems from a study of T-cell memory formation after mild COVID-19 (dated by TCRdb to about 2021). The study in broad terms: Most TCR sequence clusters were specific to one of the two donors. The cohort comprised two young, previously healthy adult volunteers, one female and one male. Longitudinal TCRalpha and TCRbeta repertoire sequencing tracked T-cell clones expanding and contracting after mild COVID-19 in a couple of donors. Summary of the overall study and its limitations: Only a couple of mild cases were covered in the study, and larger cohorts including severe cases with pre-infection samples were considered necessary. From day 15 to 85, contracting clones showed balanced CD4/CD8 phenotypes, whereas a second wave of clones that expanded from day 15 to 37 leaned towards CD4+. Contracting CD4+ clones were found mainly in CM and EM memory subsets, while CD8+ clones were enriched in EMRA. SARS-CoV-2 specificity was not confirmed for the second-wave clones peaking on day 37. Some responding clones were detected in pre-infection memory, which suggested that pre-existing cross-reactive memory T cells had joined the SARS-CoV-2 response.

The germline V and J ends show losses of 4 bases and 5 bases respectively, and no gene match explains 7 bases of the junction. The CDR3 covers 15 residues, taking in both the cysteine and the phenylalanine. Only CDR3 DNA is held: 45 bases, read in frame from base 1. The germline V gene encodes CDR1 LNHDA and CDR2 SQIVND (reference sequence). As for this clonotype: Its cognate antigen has yet to be identified. The input lacks base qualities; no much larger clone sits a single base away.

Ficoll-Paque density gradient centrifugation was used to isolate PBMCs. The sequencing machine was an Illumina NovaSeq 6000. Using 5'RACE with constant-segment primers, TCRalpha and TCRbeta cDNA libraries were constructed, with sample barcodes and unique molecular identifiers added in the process. Trizol reagent was used to extract RNA from every sample. Amplification of the libraries took two PCR steps, and the second step added a second sample barcode plus Illumina TruSeq adapters. Libraries were sequenced on an Illumina NovaSeq with 2 x 150 bp paired-end reads. Per the source publication's procedure: Demultiplexing of reads and collapsing into UMI-guided consensus sequences were performed with migec v1.2.7. Using mixcr v2.1.11, UMI consensuses were aligned to TRA and TRB V and J templates and then assembled into clonotypes. A clonotype was counted as expanded or contracted only when both edgeR and NoisET called the clonotype significant, with the noise models trained on biological replicates. For edgeR calls, the cutoffs were a false discovery rate-adjusted p below 0.01 and a log2 fold-change threshold of 1. PCA with hierarchical clustering of max-normalized trajectories of the 1000 most abundant clonotypes was used as exploratory dynamics analysis. The CD4 or CD8 phenotype of responding clones was assigned using the separately sequenced CD4+ and CD8+ repertoires. TCRdb cleaned the public reads at Q25 with fastp, built clones with MiXCR and kept in-frame beta chains. Every CDR3 protein is listed once, alongside the most common genes and DNA of its rows. The V and J calls here are based on TCRdb, not the publication. The sample includes around 260,000 distinct CDR3 sequences, with roughly 17% observed a single time. In total, the top ten clones hold 22% of the sample.

This receptor was obtained from a man between 18 and 29 years old who had mild COVID-19 (a few samples of this study predate the infection). The sample titles of this study are shuffled in the database, so cell type and time point are left out; the donor was told from shared clones. Sequences were obtained from PBMCs or a T cell subset sorted from them (not recorded which). This sequence uses TRBV19 and TRBJ2-1, with 8 central nucleotides matching TRBD2. The nucleotides read TGTGCCAGTAGTACTTTCGGACTAGCCCACAATGAGCAGTTCTTC. Its protein product is CASSTFGLAHNEQFF.